Listed here are 12 T cell receptor beta chains from one sample, sequenced in a study of cytomegalovirus exposure and HLA in healthy donors (dated by TCRdb to between 2016 and 2019). Receptor libraries were prepared by the immunoSEQ multiplex PCR assay. The multiplex PCR relied on a mix of 60 forward primers for TCR Vbeta segments and 13 reverse primers for TCR Jbeta segments. Entries here come from immuneACCESS through TCRdb and include only in-frame sequences with V and J called. Some clones fail to appear in such tables; in the studies checked, an unresolved V gene covers under half of the shortfall, and the cause of the remainder is unknown. This sample's table has entries for under 50,000 clones. Jointly, the top ten make up roughly a sixth of the sample. The sample taken for sequencing was PBMCs. The receptors originated from a male donor in good health and CMV-seronegative.

This sequence joins TRBV7-8 and TRBJ1-5, with TRBD1 as a possible D gene (5 bases). Germline V gene sequence: CDR1 SGHVS, CDR2 FQNEAQ. This CDR3 contains 15 residues. With 0 bases removed from V and 7 bases from J, the gap between germline ends came to 13 bases. The CDR3 spells CASSLAPGEGQPQHF. DNA for the CDR3: TGTGCCAGCAGCTTAGCCCCGGGGGAGGGCCAGCCCCAGCATTTT.

The CDR3 coding sequence is TGCGCCAGCAGCTGGGGGGGGGCCGGAGAGACCCAGTACTTC. Encoded protein: CASSWGGAGETQYF. V usage is TRBV5-1 and J usage is TRBJ2-5; a weak D match, TRBD2 (7 bases). Per the germline V gene, CDR1 is SGHRS and CDR2 is YFSETQ. The ends were cut back, 3 bases at V and 4 bases at J, with 13 bases in the middle. The CDR3 is made up of 14 amino acids. The variable domain in full, with the rest retrieved from reference TRBV5-1 and TRBJ2-5, is KAGVTQTPRYLIKTRGQQVTLSCSPISGHRSVSWYQQTPGQGLQFLFEYFSETQRNKGNFPGRFSGRQFSNSRSEMNVSTLELGDSALYLCASSWGGAGETQYFGPGTRLLVL.

The chain recombines TRBV30 with TRBJ2-5; 7 bases fit TRBD1. J gave up 4 bases and V 5 bases, and 10 bases lay outside the gene matches. Germline V lookup: CDR1 GTSNPN, CDR2 SVGIG (reference sequence). The CDR3 is 14 residues long. CDR3 in amino acids: CAWGTDRDRETQYF. The DNA of the CDR3 is TGTGCCTGGGGGACCGATCGGGACAGAGAGACCCAGTACTTC. The variable domain in full, completed from reference TRBV30 and TRBJ2-5, reads SQTIHQWPATLVQPVGSPLSLECTVEGTSNPNLYWYRQAAGRGLQLLFYSVGIGQISSEVPQNLSASRPQDRQFILSSKKLLLSDSGFYLCAWGTDRDRETQYFGPGTRLLVL.

This chain uses TRBV6-5 with TRBJ1-2; D is perhaps TRBD1 (5 bases). This CDR3 has 13 residues. Trimming cost V 2 bases and J 6 bases, with 10 bases left between them. CDR1 and CDR2 (germline): MNHEY, SVGAGI. Written as DNA, the CDR3 is TGTGCCAGCAGTTACGGGACTTCGCATGGCTACACCTTC. Encoded protein: CASSYGTSHGYTF.

V is TRBV18 and J is TRBJ1-2, with D unclear. Trimming stripped 2 bases from V and 8 bases from J, with 15 bases between. There are 14 residues in the CDR3. The V gene's germline CDR1 is KGHSH and CDR2 LQKENI. The CDR3 spells CASSPKEQVGGYTF. In nucleotides, the CDR3 is TGTGCCAGCTCACCAAAAGAGCAGGTCGGCGGCTACACCTTC. Drawing the rest from reference TRBV18 and TRBJ1-2, the complete variable domain is NAGVMQNPRHLVRRRGQEARLRCSPMKGHSHVYWYRQLPEEGLKFMVYLQKENIIDESGMPKERFSAEFPKEGPSILRIQQVVRGDSAAYFCASSPKEQVGGYTFGSGTRLTVV.

V is TRBV30 and J is TRBJ1-4; 9 bases match TRBD1. The germline gives CDR1 GTSNPN, CDR2 SVGIG (reference sequence). J was trimmed by 5 bases and V by 0 bases; bases with no gene match: 7. This CDR3 is 16 amino acids long. CDR3 sequence (DNA): TGTGCCTGGAGTGTCTTACCGGGACAGGGAAATGAAAAACTGTTTTTT. It translates to CAWSVLPGQGNEKLFF.

The chain combines TRBV6-5 with TRBJ2-3, with TRBD2 identical over 9 bases. The trim removed 6 bases at V and 3 bases at J, leaving 4 bases unmatched. CDR3 length equals 14 residues. CDR1 is MNHEY, CDR2 SVGAGI, per germline. CDR3 sequence (DNA): TGTGCCAGCAGACCCAGCGGGGGGACAGATACGCAGTATTTT. It yields the protein CASRPSGGTDTQYF.

The DNA for the CDR3 is TGTGCCAGCAGTCGACAGGGGAGGATCGGCGAAAAACTGTTTTTT. Translated: CASSRQGRIGEKLFF. The rearrangement uses TRBV7-2 and TRBJ1-4; 8 nucleotides align to TRBD1. The CDR3 is made up of 15 amino acids. The trim removed 6 bases at V and 8 bases at J, leaving 11 bases unmatched. Per germline, CDR1 SGHTA and CDR2 FQGNSA.

The chain carries TRBV25-1 and TRBJ2-2; 10 bases line up with TRBD1. Trimming at V came to 9 bases and at J to 7 bases, leaving 8 bases not matched to a gene. Germline loops: CDR1 MGHDK, CDR2 SYGVNS. This CDR3 is built from 14 residues. As DNA, the CDR3 is TGTGCCAGACTGACAGGGGGCTACGTCGGGGAGCTGTTTTTT. This gives the protein CARLTGGYVGELFF.

The chain carries TRBV10-3 and TRBJ1-6, with TRBD1 as a possible D gene (6 bases). The CDR3 loop spans 13 amino acids. Germline V gene data show CDR1 as ENHRY and CDR2 as SYGVKD. The germline V and J ends were trimmed by 5 bases and 7 bases, with 9 bases remaining between them. The CDR3 DNA sequence: TGTGCCATCAGTACAGGGTCGAATTCACCCCTCCACTTT. Its translation is CAISTGSNSPLHF.

As DNA, the CDR3 is TGTGCCAGCAGCCCAGGGGGAACTGAAGCTTTCTTT. Amino acid sequence: CASSPGGTEAFF. The rearrangement links TRBV7-9 to TRBJ1-1; 7 bases are shared with TRBD1. The CDR3 consists of 12 residues. Germline-derived CDR1 and CDR2 are SEHNR and FQNEAQ (reference sequence). J gave up 5 bases and V 5 bases, and 2 bases lay outside the gene matches.

This chain uses TRBV5-4 with TRBJ1-6; no clear D. This CDR3 has 16 amino acids. Per germline, CDR1 SGHNT and CDR2 YYREEE (reference sequence). Trimming shortened V by 8 bases and J by 0 bases, and 15 bases separated the two germline ends. CDR3 in amino acids: CASTEVGSSYNSPLHF. The DNA for the CDR3 is TGTGCCAGTACCGAGGTTGGGAGCTCCTATAATTCACCCCTCCACTTT.